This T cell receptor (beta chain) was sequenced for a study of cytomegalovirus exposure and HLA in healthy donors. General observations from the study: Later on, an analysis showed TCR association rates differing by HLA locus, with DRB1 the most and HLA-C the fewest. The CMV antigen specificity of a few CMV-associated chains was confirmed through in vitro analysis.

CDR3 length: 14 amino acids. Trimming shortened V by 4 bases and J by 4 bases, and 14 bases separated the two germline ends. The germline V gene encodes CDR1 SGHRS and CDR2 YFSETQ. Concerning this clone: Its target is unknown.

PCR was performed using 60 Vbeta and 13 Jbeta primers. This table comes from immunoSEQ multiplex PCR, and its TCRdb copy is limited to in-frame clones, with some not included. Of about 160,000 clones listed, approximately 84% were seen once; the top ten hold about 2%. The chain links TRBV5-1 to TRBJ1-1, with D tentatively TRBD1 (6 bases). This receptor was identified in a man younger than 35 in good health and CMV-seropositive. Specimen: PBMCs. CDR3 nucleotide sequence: TGCGCCAGCAGCGCCCTTACAGGGAGCACTGAAGCTTTCTTT. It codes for CASSALTGSTEAFF.